The rows below give T cell receptor beta chains drawn from one sample of a study of T cell changes during pregnancy in multiple sclerosis. Here immunoSEQ multiplex PCR was the method, and the copy in TCRdb shows in-frame clones only, minus some. The data show tens of thousands of clones, 90% to 95% seen once. This sample comprised CD4+ T cells from peripheral blood mononuclear cells, obtained in the first trimester of pregnancy. The receptors here all came from a female donor with multiple sclerosis, enrolled in a pregnancy study. The CDR3 runs from the conserved cysteine through the conserved F or W. The D gene is left open where the match is weak. Rows give clone size only sometimes, using once, few, many, or a class for an expanded clone.

clone_size d_call j_call v_call cdr3_aa cdr3_nt
- TRBD1 TRBJ1-3 TRBV5-4 CASSSNRGQRSGNTIYF TGTGCCAGCAGCTCAAACAGGGGTCAGCGCTCTGGAAACACCATATATTTT
- TRBD1 TRBJ1-5 TRBV7-6 CASSLGDRGVQPQHF TGTGCCAGCAGCTTAGGGGACAGGGGTGTTCAGCCCCAGCATTTT
- - TRBJ1-5 TRBV6-5 CASSRITGIQPQHF TGTGCCAGCAGTCGTATAACAGGTATTCAGCCCCAGCATTTT
- - TRBJ1-1 TRBV9 CASSVIPGPNTEAFF TGTGCCAGCAGCGTTATCCCCGGTCCGAACACTGAAGCTTTCTTT
once - TRBJ1-1 TRBV11-2 CASSTTTGFEAFF TGTGCCAGCAGCACCACAACAGGGTTTGAAGCTTTCTTT
- - TRBJ1-6 TRBV27 CASSSPGGGNSPLHF TGTGCCAGCAGCTCGCCGGGGGGCGGGAATTCACCCCTCCACTTT
- TRBD1 TRBJ2-7 TRBV28 CASSFPGQISYEQYF TGTGCCAGCAGTTTTCCGGGACAGATCTCCTACGAGCAGTACTTC
- - TRBJ2-5 TRBV5-4 CASSFDSQETQYF TGTGCCAGCAGTTTTGACAGCCAAGAGACCCAGTACTTC
- - TRBJ2-1 TRBV18 CASSPPTGGGMWGNEQFF TGTGCCAGCTCACCACCGACTGGCGGGGGCATGTGGGGGAATGAGCAGTTCTTC
- - TRBJ2-7 TRBV6-6 CASSYDLQGYSYEQYF TGTGCCAGCAGTTATGATCTACAGGGTTACTCCTACGAGCAGTACTTC
- - TRBJ2-5 TRBV2 CASSVEPVTGETQYF TGTGCCAGCAGTGTGGAACCCGTGACGGGGGAGACCCAGTACTTC
- TRBD1 TRBJ1-1 TRBV5-1 CASTVGQGLNTEAFF TGCGCCAGCACTGTAGGACAGGGTTTGAACACTGAAGCTTTCTTT
once TRBD1 TRBJ1-2 TRBV19 CASSIRDSYGYTF TGTGCCAGTAGTATACGGGACAGCTATGGCTACACCTTC
- - TRBJ2-2 TRBV7-2 CASSLVRLASGTGELFF TGTGCCAGCAGCTTAGTGAGGTTGGCCTCCGGCACCGGGGAGCTGTTTTTT
- - TRBJ1-3 TRBV28 CASNLLGVDGNTIYF TGTGCCAGCAACCTGCTAGGTGTTGATGGAAACACCATATATTTT
- - TRBJ1-6 TRBV12-5 CASGLVRVEGGSYNSPLHF TGTGCTAGTGGTTTGGTACGGGTGGAGGGGGGGTCCTATAATTCACCCCTCCACTTT
- - TRBJ1-2 TRBV18 CASSPGAGYGYTF TGTGCCAGCTCACCAGGGGCTGGCTATGGCTACACCTTC
once - TRBJ1-1 TRBV2 CASSAFTGAFF TGTGCCAGCAGCGCCTTTACGGGAGCTTTCTTT
medium-sized TRBD1 TRBJ1-1 TRBV6-1 CASKRGTGRVLEAFF TGTGCCAGCAAGAGAGGGACAGGGAGAGTCCTAGAAGCTTTCTTT
- - TRBJ1-4 TRBV19 CASNFQGTPAQKKLFF TGTGCCTCCAACTTCCAGGGGACGCCCGCCCAAAAAAAACTGTTTTTT
- - TRBJ2-5 TRBV5-1 CASSPGDWGETQYF TGCGCCAGCAGCCCAGGGGATTGGGGAGAGACCCAGTACTTC
- - TRBJ2-2 TRBV10-2 CASSTARRELFF TGCGCCAGCAGTACGGCCAGGCGGGAGCTGTTTTTT
- - TRBJ2-7 TRBV7-9 CASSNSGTTPYEQYF TGTGCCAGCAGCAACTCCGGGACAACTCCCTACGAGCAGTACTTC